These 26 T cell receptor beta chains were sequenced from one sample in a study of blood T cell repertoires in COVID-19. Generated by immunoSEQ multiplex PCR, the TCRdb table keeps only in-frame clones and is missing some. The sample lists around 500,000 clones, less than 90% occurring once. Sequencing was done on a sample of PBMCs or T cells enriched from blood (not recorded which). Receptor source: a woman aged 60 to 75 who had recovered from COVID-19.

J is TRBJ1-1 and V is TRBV6-5; D might be TRBD1 (6 bases). In germline, CDR1 is MNHEY, CDR2 SVGAGI. The CDR3 runs to 16 residues. Trimming shortened V by 4 bases and J by 3 bases, and 18 bases separated the two germline ends. The CDR3 is CASSSVGGRGYTEAFF. CDR3 coding DNA: TGTGCCAGCAGTTCGGTCGGGGGGCGCGGGTACACTGAAGCTTTCTTT.

The rearrangement joins TRBV6-5 to TRBJ2-3; D is undetermined. CDR1 and CDR2 from the germline V gene are MNHEY and SVGAGI. V lost 6 bases and J lost 3, with 10 bases in between. The CDR3 is made up of 13 amino acids. This chain's CDR3 is CASRTSATDTQYF. The CDR3 DNA reads as TGTGCCAGCAGAACCAGCGCTACAGATACGCAGTATTTT.

V gene TRBV11-2 combines with J gene TRBJ2-7; 11 bases are a match to TRBD2. Per germline, CDR1 SGHAT and CDR2 FQNNGV. The CDR3 spans 15 residues. V shed 1 base, J shed 4 bases, and the junction held 3 bases outside the gene matches. CDR3 DNA: TGTGCCAGCAGCTTAGCAACTAGCGGGGGTTACGAGCAGTACTTC. Translated, it gives CASSLATSGGYEQYF.

The gene calls are TRBV11-2 and TRBJ2-1; 8 nucleotides line up with TRBD2. The V gene end was trimmed by 5 bases and the J gene end by 3 bases; junction bases not matched to a gene: 12. The CDR3 is 17 residues long. Germline loops: CDR1 SGHAT, CDR2 FQNNGV. The CDR3 DNA reads TGTGCCAGCAGCCATCCGGGGGGGGGCCCCCTCTACAATGAGCAGTTCTTC. Protein product: CASSHPGGGPLYNEQFF.

V is TRBV30 and J is TRBJ1-6; D gene unclear. The CDR3 is 14 residues long. CDR1 and CDR2 from the germline V gene are GTSNPN and SVGIG (reference sequence). V was shortened by 0 bases and J by 8 bases, with 11 bases between the two germline ends. The CDR3 DNA sequence: TGTGCCTGGAGTGTGCTGGACTGGGATTCACCCCTCCACTTT. It codes for CAWSVLDWDSPLHF.

The V gene is TRBV3-1 (or the pseudogene TRBV3-2), the J gene TRBJ1-2; a possible D gene is TRBD1 (5 bases). CDR3 size: 15 residues. The germline CDR1 and CDR2 sequences are LGHDT and YNNKEL (reference sequence). Trimming cost V 1 base and J 5 bases, with 14 bases left between them. The CDR3 sequence: CASSQGLSAGYGYTF. The CDR3 DNA is TGTGCCAGCAGCCAAGGTTTATCAGCAGGGTATGGCTACACCTTC.

The V gene is TRBV6-5, the J gene TRBJ2-5; D perhaps matches TRBD1 (5 bases). The CDR3 extends over 13 amino acids. Trimming removed 6 bases from V and 2 bases from J, with 10 bases in between. Per germline, CDR1 MNHEY and CDR2 SVGAGI. The CDR3 sequence is CASSLRTQETQYF. The DNA for the CDR3 is TGTGCCAGCAGCCTACGGACACAAGAGACCCAGTACTTC.

The chain couples TRBV10-1 to TRBJ1-6, with 7 bases matching TRBD1. J gave up 8 bases and V 7 bases, and 11 bases lay outside the gene matches. The CDR3 totals 15 residues. Germline CDR1 and CDR2: WNHNN and SYGVQD (reference sequence). As DNA, the CDR3 is TGCGCCAGCACCCAAACGCGGGACAGCGATTCACCCCTCCACTTT. The encoded protein is CASTQTRDSDSPLHF.

V gene TRBV7-9 combines with J gene TRBJ1-1, with TRBD1 matching over 7 bases. This CDR3 contains 13 residues. J lost 3 bases, V lost 8 bases, and 6 bases had no gene match. Germline V gene sequence: CDR1 SEHNR, CDR2 FQNEAQ (reference sequence). The CDR3, as DNA: TGTGCCAGCCAAACAGGGGAGGACACTGAAGCTTTCTTT. It is translated as CASQTGEDTEAFF.

The chain has TRBV5-1 and TRBJ1-1; D unclear. The germline V and J ends were trimmed by 6 bases and 1 base, with 10 bases remaining between them. The CDR3 is made up of 13 amino acids. CDR1 is SGHRS, CDR2 YFSETQ, per germline. The CDR3 region has the DNA TGCGCCAGCAAGAGACGGGGGAACACTGAAGCTTTCTTT. Its translation: CASKRRGNTEAFF.

The chain links TRBV10-3 to TRBJ2-6; unclear D gene. The CDR3 consists of 15 residues. The V and J ends lost 3 bases and 1 base respectively, with 7 bases between them. Germline V CDR1 and CDR2: ENHRY, SYGVKD. CDR3 sequence: CAISEAKSGANVLTF. The CDR3 nucleotides are TGTGCCATCAGTGAAGCCAAATCTGGGGCCAACGTCCTGACTTTC.

The chain employs TRBV2 and TRBJ1-4; D is uncertain. V was clipped by 5 bases and J by 5 bases, with 12 bases between them. The CDR3 runs to 14 residues. Germline V gene sequence: CDR1 SNHLY, CDR2 FYNNEI. The CDR3: CASSSQMSNEKLFF. Written as DNA, the CDR3 is TGTGCCAGCAGTTCTCAGATGTCCAATGAAAAACTGTTTTTT.

The chain carries TRBV5-1 and TRBJ1-2; TRBD1 aligns across 11 bases. CDR1 is SGHRS, CDR2 YFSETQ, per germline. CDR3 length: 18 amino acids. V gave up 7 bases and J gave up 5 bases; unmatched junction bases: 19. The CDR3 DNA follows: TGCGCCAGCTCGCCCGGTGTACGGACAGGGGGCATATGGTATGGCTACACCTTC. Translation: CASSPGVRTGGIWYGYTF.

In this sample, this clone turned up once. The V and J genes are TRBV7-8 and TRBJ1-4; no reliable D call. V lost 5 bases and J 7 bases, leaving 8 bases between the germline ends. The CDR3 is 12 amino acids. Germline CDR1 and CDR2: SGHVS and FQNEAQ. In nucleotides, the CDR3 is TGTGCCAGCAGCGTTTCATTTGAAAAACTGTTTTTT. This sequence encodes CASSVSFEKLFF.

V usage is TRBV6-5 and J usage is TRBJ1-4; no clear D gene. V was shortened by 2 bases and J by 8 bases, with 12 bases between the two germline ends. This CDR3 comprises 14 residues. CDR1 is MNHEY and CDR2 is SVGAGI in the germline V gene. CDR3 coding DNA: TGTGCCAGCAGTTACGGCGGGGTTAGGGAAAAACTGTTTTTT. Translation: CASSYGGVREKLFF.

The J gene is TRBJ1-2, the V gene TRBV6-5; 12 nucleotides match TRBD1. The CDR3 spans 12 residues. V dropped 10 bases and J dropped 8; count of bases not matched to a gene: 5. Germline V gene lookup returns CDR1 MNHEY and CDR2 SVGAGI. The CDR3 sequence: CATGTGGEGYTF. The CDR3 DNA sequence: TGTGCCACAGGGACAGGGGGCGAGGGCTACACCTTC.

The chain links TRBV18 to TRBJ1-5; D not certain. Germline V gene data show CDR1 as KGHSH and CDR2 as LQKENI. The V gene lost 1 base and the J gene lost 5 bases, with 6 bases spanning the gap. This CDR3 comprises 13 residues. CDR3 region: CASSPLSDQPQHF. CDR3 DNA: TGTGCCAGCTCACCACTTTCGGATCAGCCCCAGCATTTT.

The CDR3 loop is CASRPGGAPGELFF. CDR3 DNA sequence: TGTGCCAGCAGGCCAGGGGGCGCCCCCGGGGAGCTGTTTTTT. V gene TRBV7-9 combines with J gene TRBJ2-2, with 8 nucleotides matching TRBD1. The ends lost 6 bases at V and 6 bases at J; junction bases unmatched: 6. This CDR3 has 14 amino acids. The germline gives CDR1 SEHNR, CDR2 FQNEAQ (reference sequence). Looking up the rest from reference TRBV7-9 and TRBJ2-2 gives the full variable domain: DTGVSQNPRHKITKRGQNVTFRCDPISEHNRLYWYRQTLGQGPEFLTYFQNEAQLEKSRLLSDRFSAERPKGSFSTLEIQRTEQGDSAMYLCASRPGGAPGELFFGEGSRLTVL.

The V call is TRBV27, the J call TRBJ1-1; the D gene is possibly TRBD1 (6 bases). CDR1 is MNHEY, CDR2 SMNVEV, per germline (reference sequence). With 6 bases removed from V and 2 bases from J, the gap between germline ends came to 16 bases. This CDR3 spans 15 amino acids. The CDR3 spells CASSLRGGTNTEAFF. DNA of the CDR3: TGTGCCAGCAGCCTTAGGGGGGGCACAAACACTGAAGCTTTCTTT.

V usage is TRBV27 and J usage is TRBJ1-4, with 8 nucleotides matching TRBD1. Germline V gene lookup returns CDR1 MNHEY and CDR2 SMNVEV (reference sequence). Trimming removed 1 base from V and 10 bases from J; junction bases left unmatched: 14. The CDR3 sequence is 17 residues long. The CDR3 spells CASSLLQQGGSLGKLFF. The DNA of the CDR3 is TGTGCCAGCAGTTTATTGCAACAGGGGGGGAGTTTGGGAAAACTGTTTTTT.

The gene calls are TRBV5-1 and TRBJ1-4, with a tentative D call TRBD1 (6 bases). Trimming shortened V by 0 bases and J by 0 bases, and 6 bases separated the two germline ends. CDR1 SGHRS and CDR2 YFSETQ come from the germline V gene. CDR3 length: 15 residues. The CDR3 bases are TGCGCCAGCAGCTTGGAGGGGGCAACTAATGAAAAACTGTTTTTT. Protein product: CASSLEGATNEKLFF.

This clone appeared a few times. The chain couples TRBV23-1 to TRBJ1-2; 9 nucleotides align to TRBD1. TRBV23-1 is recorded as an ORF, its role being uncertain. The CDR3 consists of 14 residues. The V gene end was trimmed by 3 bases and the J gene end by 7 bases; junction bases not matched to a gene: 6. The CDR3 protein is CASSQADRGGGYTF. The CDR3 bases are TGCGCCAGCAGTCAGGCGGACAGGGGCGGTGGCTACACCTTC.

The chain is built from TRBV6-4 and TRBJ1-1, with D possibly TRBD1 on 6 matching bases. The CDR3 runs to 14 residues. Trimming took 2 bases from V and 5 from J, leaving 12 bases between them. Germline loops: CDR1 MRHNA, CDR2 SNTAGT. CDR3 DNA: TGTGCCAGCAGTGACCCCCTAAGGGGGACTGAAGCTTTCTTT. Encoded protein: CASSDPLRGTEAFF.

V gene TRBV3-1 (or the pseudogene TRBV3-2) combines with J gene TRBJ1-3; TRBD1 might be the D (5 bases). The CDR3 consists of 13 residues. The germline V and J ends were trimmed by 9 bases and 2 bases, with 11 bases remaining between them. The germline V gene encodes CDR1 LGHDT and CDR2 YNNKEL (reference sequence). The CDR3 is CASLGGAGNTIYF. The CDR3 region has the DNA TGTGCCAGTCTCGGAGGGGCTGGAAACACCATATATTTT.

The J gene is TRBJ2-2, the V gene TRBV3-1 (or the pseudogene TRBV3-2), with D perhaps TRBD1 (7 bases). Trimming pared 4 bases from V and 4 bases from J, leaving 16 bases between. There are 16 residues in the CDR3. Per germline, CDR1 LGHDT and CDR2 YNNKEL (reference sequence). CDR3 bases: TGTGCCAGCAGCCGGAGGAGGGGGCGGAGCACCGGGGAGCTGTTTTTT. Translated, it gives CASSRRRGRSTGELFF.

The chain links TRBV18 to TRBJ1-4; tentatively, D is TRBD1 (6 bases). V was pared by 3 bases and J by 0 bases, with 11 bases between. Germline V lookup: CDR1 KGHSH, CDR2 LQKENI. This CDR3 spans 16 amino acids. CDR3 in DNA: TGTGCCAGCTCACCCTACCCAGGGGCAACTAATGAAAAACTGTTTTTT. This encodes CASSPYPGATNEKLFF. Drawing the rest from reference TRBV18 and TRBJ1-4, the complete variable domain is NAGVMQNPRHLVRRRGQEARLRCSPMKGHSHVYWYRQLPEEGLKFMVYLQKENIIDESGMPKERFSAEFPKEGPSILRIQQVVRGDSAAYFCASSPYPGATNEKLFFGSGTQLSVL.